This T cell receptor (beta chain) was obtained from a study of glioma-infiltrating T cells after dendritic cell vaccination. As for the study in general: Autologous tumor lysate-pulsed dendritic cell vaccination was given between the early 2000s and the early 2010s.

Study outcomes and limitations: Few patients contributed both blood and tumor specimens.

Sequenced by immunoSEQ multiplex PCR; TCRdb stores in-frame clones only, minus some. The sample has roughly 52,000 clones; roughly 85% are singletons. The CDR3 is made up of 14 amino acids. The germline V gene encodes CDR1 WNHNN and CDR2 SYGVQD (reference sequence). Points on this clone: Antigen: not known.

PBMC sampling occurred before vaccination, two weeks after the third dose, and at progression. This sequence joins TRBV10-1 and TRBJ2-5, with a tentative D call TRBD2 (5 bases). The J call may be mistaken, given a closer DNA end match to TRBJ2-7. The origin of this receptor is a human donor with glioblastoma. Sample: blood, taken before dendritic cell vaccination. The CDR3 spells CASSPKLRRHEQYF. The CDR3, as DNA: TGCGCCAGCAGTCCAAAGCTAAGGAGGCACGAGCAGTACTTC.